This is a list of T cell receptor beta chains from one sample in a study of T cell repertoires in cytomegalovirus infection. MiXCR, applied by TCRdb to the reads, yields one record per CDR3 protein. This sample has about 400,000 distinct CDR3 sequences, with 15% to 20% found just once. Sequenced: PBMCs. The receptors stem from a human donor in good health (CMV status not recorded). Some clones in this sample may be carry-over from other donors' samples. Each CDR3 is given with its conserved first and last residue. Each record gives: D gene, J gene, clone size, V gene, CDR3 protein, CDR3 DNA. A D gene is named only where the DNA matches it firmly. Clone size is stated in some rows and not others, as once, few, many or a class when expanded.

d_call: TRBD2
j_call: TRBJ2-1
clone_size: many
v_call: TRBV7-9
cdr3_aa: CASCFGRGNEQFF
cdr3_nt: TGTGCCTCGTGCTTCGGGAGGGGGAATGAGCAGTTCTTC

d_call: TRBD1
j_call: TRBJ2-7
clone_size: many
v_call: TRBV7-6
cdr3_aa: CASSLQATGGYEQYF
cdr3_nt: TGTGCCAGCAGCTTACAGGCGACAGGGGGCTACGAGCAGTACTTC

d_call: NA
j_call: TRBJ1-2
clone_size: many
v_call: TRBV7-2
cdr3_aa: CASSFGGIYGYTF
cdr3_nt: TGTGCCAGCAGCTTTGGGGGGATTTATGGCTACACCTTC

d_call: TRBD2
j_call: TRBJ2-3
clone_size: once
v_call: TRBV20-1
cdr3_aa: CSARGPLAGEDTQYF
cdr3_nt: TGCAGTGCTAGAGGACCACTAGCGGGGGAAGATACGCAGTATTTT

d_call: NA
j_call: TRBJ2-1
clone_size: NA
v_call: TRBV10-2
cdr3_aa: CATKPLAVPLENEQFF
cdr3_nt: TGCGCCACCAAACCACTAGCTGTCCCCCTGGAAAATGAGCAGTTCTTC

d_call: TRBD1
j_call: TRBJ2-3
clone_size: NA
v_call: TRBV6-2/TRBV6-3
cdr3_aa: CASSPLTGADTDTQYF
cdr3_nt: TGTGCCAGCAGTCCCCTTACAGGGGCGGACACAGATACGCAGTATTTT

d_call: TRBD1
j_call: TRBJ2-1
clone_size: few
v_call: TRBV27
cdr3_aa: CASKGQGAYNEQFF
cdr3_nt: TGTGCCAGCAAAGGGCAGGGGGCTTACAATGAGCAGTTCTTC

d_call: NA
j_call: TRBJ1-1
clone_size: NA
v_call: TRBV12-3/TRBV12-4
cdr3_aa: CASRANGEAFF
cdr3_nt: TGTGCCAGCAGGGCTAATGGGGAAGCTTTCTTT

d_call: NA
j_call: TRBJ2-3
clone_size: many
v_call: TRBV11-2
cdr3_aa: CASSPLWGSTDTQYF
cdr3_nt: TGTGCCAGCAGCCCCCTGTGGGGTAGCACAGATACGCAGTATTTT

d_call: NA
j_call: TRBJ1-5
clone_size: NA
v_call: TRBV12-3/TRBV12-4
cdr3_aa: CASSSSRGVQHF
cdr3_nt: TGTGCCAGCAGTTCCTCCAGGGGTGTGCAGCATTTT

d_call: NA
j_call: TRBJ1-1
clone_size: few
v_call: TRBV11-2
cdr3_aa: CASSYWNTEAFF
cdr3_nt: TGTGCCAGCAGCTACTGGAACACTGAAGCTTTCTTT

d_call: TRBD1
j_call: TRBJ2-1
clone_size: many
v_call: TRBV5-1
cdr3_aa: CASTQDRATYDEQFF
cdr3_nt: TGCGCCAGCACCCAGGACAGGGCTACCTATGATGAGCAGTTCTTC

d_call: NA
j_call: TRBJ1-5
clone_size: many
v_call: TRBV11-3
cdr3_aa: CASSTRTPSNQPQHF
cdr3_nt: TGTGCCAGCAGCACTCGGACCCCTAGCAATCAGCCCCAGCATTTT

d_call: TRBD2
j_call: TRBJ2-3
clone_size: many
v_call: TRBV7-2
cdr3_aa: CASSRTAGGTPDTQYF
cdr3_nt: TGTGCCAGCAGCCGAACAGCGGGAGGGACCCCAGATACGCAGTATTTT

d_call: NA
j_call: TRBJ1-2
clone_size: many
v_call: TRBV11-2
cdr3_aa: CASSFRDYGYTF
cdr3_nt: TGTGCCAGCAGCTTCAGGGACTATGGCTACACCTTC

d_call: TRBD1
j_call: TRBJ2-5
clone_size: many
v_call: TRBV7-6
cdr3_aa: CASSRDRAQETQYF
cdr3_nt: TGTGCCAGCAGCCGCGACAGGGCCCAAGAGACCCAGTACTTC

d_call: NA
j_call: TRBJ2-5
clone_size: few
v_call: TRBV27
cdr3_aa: CASSWINEYQETQYF
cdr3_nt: TGTGCCAGCAGTTGGATTAATGAGTACCAAGAGACCCAGTACTTC

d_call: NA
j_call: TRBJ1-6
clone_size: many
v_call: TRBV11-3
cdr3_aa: CASSTGVDSPLHF
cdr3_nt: TGTGCCAGCAGCACCGGTGTGGACTCACCCCTCCACTTT

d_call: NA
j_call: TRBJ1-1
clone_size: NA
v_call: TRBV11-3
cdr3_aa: CASSLTPDTEAFF
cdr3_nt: TGTGCCAGCAGCTTAACACCCGACACTGAAGCTTTCTTT

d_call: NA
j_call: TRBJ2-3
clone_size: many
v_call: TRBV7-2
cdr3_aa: CASSLVRFGGRTDTQYF
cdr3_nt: TGTGCCAGCAGCTTGGTTAGATTCGGGGGGCGAACAGATACGCAGTATTTT

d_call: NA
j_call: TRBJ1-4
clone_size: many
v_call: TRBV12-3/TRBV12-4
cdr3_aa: CASSPFVGEKLFF
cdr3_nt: TGTGCCAGCAGTCCTTTTGTAGGTGAAAAACTGTTTTTT

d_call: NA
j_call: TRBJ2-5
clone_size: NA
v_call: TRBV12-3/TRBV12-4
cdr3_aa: CTSSGRQSFQETQYF
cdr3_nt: TGTACCAGCAGTGGACGACAGAGCTTCCAAGAGACCCAGTACTTC

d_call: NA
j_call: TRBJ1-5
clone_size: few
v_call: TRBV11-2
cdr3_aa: CASSPGPSQPQHF
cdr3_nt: TGTGCCAGCAGCCCTGGACCCTCTCAGCCCCAGCATTTT

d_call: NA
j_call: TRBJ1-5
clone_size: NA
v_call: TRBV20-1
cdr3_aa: CSARDTNQPQHF
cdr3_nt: TGCAGTGCTAGAGACACCAATCAGCCCCAGCATTTT

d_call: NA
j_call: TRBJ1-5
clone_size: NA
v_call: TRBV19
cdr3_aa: CASSSGTQGLQPQHF
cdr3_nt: TGTGCCAGTAGTTCCGGGACACAGGGTCTTCAGCCCCAGCATTTT

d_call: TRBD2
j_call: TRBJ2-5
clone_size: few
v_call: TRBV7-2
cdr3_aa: CASSLGTSLQETQYF
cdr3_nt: TGTGCCAGCAGCTTAGGGACTAGCCTACAAGAGACCCAGTACTTC

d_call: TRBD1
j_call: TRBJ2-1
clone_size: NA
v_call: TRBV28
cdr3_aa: CASSSSGQKYNEQFF
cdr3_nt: TGTGCCAGCAGTTCCTCGGGACAGAAGTACAATGAGCAGTTCTTC

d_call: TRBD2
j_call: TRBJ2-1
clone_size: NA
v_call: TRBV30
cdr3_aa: CAWSAGLAGDEQFF
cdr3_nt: TGTGCCTGGAGTGCGGGACTAGCGGGAGACGAGCAGTTCTTC

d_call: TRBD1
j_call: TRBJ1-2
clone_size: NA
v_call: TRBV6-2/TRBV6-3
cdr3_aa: CASSPRTGGDYGYTF
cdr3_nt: TGTGCCAGCAGTCCCCGGACAGGGGGCGACTATGGCTACACCTTC

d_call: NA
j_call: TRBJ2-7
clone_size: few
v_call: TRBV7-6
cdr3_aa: CASSLQGPDEQYF
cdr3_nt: TGTGCCAGCAGCTTACAGGGGCCGGACGAGCAGTACTTC